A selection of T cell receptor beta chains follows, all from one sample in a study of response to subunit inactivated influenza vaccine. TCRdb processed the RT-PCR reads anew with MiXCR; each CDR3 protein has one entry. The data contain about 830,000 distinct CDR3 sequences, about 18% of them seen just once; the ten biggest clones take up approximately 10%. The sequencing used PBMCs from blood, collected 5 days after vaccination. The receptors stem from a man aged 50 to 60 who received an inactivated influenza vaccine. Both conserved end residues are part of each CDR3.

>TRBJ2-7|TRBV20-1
CSAAPRYEQYF
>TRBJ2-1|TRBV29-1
CSVEGERLYNEQFF
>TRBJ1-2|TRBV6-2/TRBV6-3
CASSSLGVRYYGYTF
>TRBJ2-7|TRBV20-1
CSARDLAVASYEQYF
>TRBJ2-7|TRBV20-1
CSARDLGTGMGEQYF
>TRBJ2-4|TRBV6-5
CASSYLGTTAKNIQYF
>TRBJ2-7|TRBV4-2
CASSQEVSASGSYEQYF
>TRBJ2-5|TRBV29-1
CSVSGRATETQYF
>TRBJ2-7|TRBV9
CASSEGPHSYEQYF
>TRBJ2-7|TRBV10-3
CATQGFPEYEQYF
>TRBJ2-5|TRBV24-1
CATSDLRQGIQYF
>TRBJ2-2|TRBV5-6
CASSLVEGLAGRNGELFF
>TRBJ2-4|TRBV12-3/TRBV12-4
CASSLGRLENIQYF
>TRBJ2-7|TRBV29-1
CSVGTVEQYF
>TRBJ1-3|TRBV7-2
CASSGRTGAGNTIYF
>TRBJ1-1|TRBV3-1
CASSRDWTEAFF
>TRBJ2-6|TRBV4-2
CASSQADRVAGANVLTF
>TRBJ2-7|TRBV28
CASSSTGTGRGDHEQYF
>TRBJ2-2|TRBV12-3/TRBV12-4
CASSLFAGGNTGELFF
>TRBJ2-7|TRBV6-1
CASIASRQGAGEQYF
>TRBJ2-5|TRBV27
CASSLTGQGRETQYF
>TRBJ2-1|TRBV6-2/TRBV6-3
CASTGGTSYNEQFF
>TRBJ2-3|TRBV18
CASSGRTEPSTDTQYF
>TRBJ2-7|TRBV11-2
CASSLGAGTGRHFFYEQYF
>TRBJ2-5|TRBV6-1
CASSESRGQQETQYF
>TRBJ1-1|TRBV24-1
CATSDSNTEAFF
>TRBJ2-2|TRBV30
CAWGTGYRGELFF
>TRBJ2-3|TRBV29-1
CSVEGSTDTQYF
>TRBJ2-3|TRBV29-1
CSVGRQGLSTDTQYF
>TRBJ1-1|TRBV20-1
CSARAGGLAFF
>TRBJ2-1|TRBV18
CASSPIGGGQNEQFF
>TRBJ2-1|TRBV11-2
CASSSTGGALYNEQFF
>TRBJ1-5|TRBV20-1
CSASGTGGGQPQHF
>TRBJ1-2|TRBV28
CASSLQYGYTF
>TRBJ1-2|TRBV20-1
CSATGPGVNGYTF
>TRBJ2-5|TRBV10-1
CASSESGGWETQYF
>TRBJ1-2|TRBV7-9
CASSPLRGLENYGYTF
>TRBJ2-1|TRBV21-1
CASSKPGQDGSSYNEQFF
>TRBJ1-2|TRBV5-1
CASSIAGEDYGYTF
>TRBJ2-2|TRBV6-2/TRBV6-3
CASSFGGGSTGELFF
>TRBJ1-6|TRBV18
CASSRATGSGNSPLHF
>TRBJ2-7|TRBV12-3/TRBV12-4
CASSFWGPDHEQYF
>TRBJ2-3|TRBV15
CATSRDLAGGTDTQYF
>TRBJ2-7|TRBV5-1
CASSLTPNAFAYEQYF
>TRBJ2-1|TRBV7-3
CASSRVGSSYNEQFF
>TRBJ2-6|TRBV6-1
CASSEAGTSSGANVLTF
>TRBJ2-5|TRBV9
CASSVGVPETQYF
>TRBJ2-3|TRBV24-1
CASGGGREDTQYF
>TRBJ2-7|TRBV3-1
CASSQVIAGGIYEQYF
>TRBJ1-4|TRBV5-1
CASSLETNEKLFF
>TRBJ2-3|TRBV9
CASSGGWSTGNTDTQYF
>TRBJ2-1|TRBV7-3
CASSLKTGRASYNEQFF
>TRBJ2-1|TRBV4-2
CASSQDSGLTYNEQFF
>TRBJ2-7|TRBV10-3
CAINTGGGSYEQYF
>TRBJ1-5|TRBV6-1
CASRASGDQPQHF
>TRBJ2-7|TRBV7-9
CASTERNYAEQYF
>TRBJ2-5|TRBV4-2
CASSQAGSVGAQYF